This is a list of T cell receptor beta chains from one sample in a study of OX40 agonist ivuxolimab in advanced cancers. Generated by immunoSEQ multiplex PCR, the TCRdb table keeps only in-frame clones and is missing some. The sample yields 25,000 to 35,000 clones, roughly 90% seen once. The source material was CD4+ or CD8+ T cells sorted from blood, sampled in a trial of the OX40 agonist ivuxolimab. Source of these receptors: an adult with an advanced solid tumor such as melanoma, head and neck, liver or kidney cancer. Each CDR3 is given with its conserved first and last residue. D genes are given only for firm matches. The size of a clone is reported for some rows only, either as once, few or many, or as a class for expanded clones.

abundance	v_gene	j_gene	d_gene	CDR3aa	CDR3nt
NA	TRBV27	TRBJ2-1	NA	CASGPGLSSYNEQFF	TGTGCCAGCGGTCCGGGACTGAGCTCCTACAATGAGCAGTTCTTC
NA	TRBV9	TRBJ2-3	NA	CASSAAGSGRGTDTQYF	TGTGCCAGCAGCGCCGCGGGATCCGGGCGGGGCACAGATACGCAGTATTTT
NA	TRBV7-9	TRBJ2-3	NA	CASSLARTSTDTQYF	TGTGCCAGCAGCTTAGCGCGGACAAGCACAGATACGCAGTATTTT
few	TRBV9	TRBJ1-4	TRBD1	CASSVHRGSANEKLFF	TGTGCCAGCAGCGTTCACAGGGGATCAGCTAATGAAAAACTGTTTTTT
few	TRBV11-2	TRBJ1-2	TRBD1	CASSLGTAYGYTF	TGTGCCAGCAGCCTCGGGACAGCCTATGGCTACACCTTC
once	TRBV5-6	TRBJ2-1	TRBD2	CASSPGSSGYNEQFF	TGTGCCAGCAGCCCCGGGTCTAGCGGTTACAATGAGCAGTTCTTC
NA	TRBV30	TRBJ1-4	TRBD1	CAWSPFWDSNNEKLFF	TGTGCCTGGAGTCCGTTTTGGGACAGCAATAATGAAAAACTGTTTTTT
NA	TRBV5-6	TRBJ1-6	TRBD1	CASSSRTGGFSPLHF	TGTGCCAGCAGCTCCAGGACAGGGGGCTTTTCACCCCTCCACTTT
NA	TRBV5-1	TRBJ2-7	TRBD1	CASSLTDRDRVPVYEQYF	TGCGCCAGCAGCTTGACCGACCGGGACAGGGTTCCAGTCTACGAGCAGTACTTC
NA	TRBV11-3	TRBJ2-1	NA	CASSSRLDNEQFF	TGTGCCAGCAGCTCGCGACTCGACAATGAGCAGTTCTTC
NA	TRBV19	TRBJ2-7	TRBD2	CASTFGAGGTYEQYF	TGTGCCAGTACTTTCGGTGCGGGAGGCACCTACGAGCAGTACTTC
few	TRBV5-4	TRBJ2-3	TRBD2	CASSPLVLAGDTDTQYF	TGTGCCAGCAGTCCCCTCGTACTAGCGGGGGACACAGATACGCAGTATTTT
NA	TRBV7-2	TRBJ1-1	NA	CASSLEGVNTEAFF	TGTGCCAGCAGCTTGGAAGGGGTAAACACTGAAGCTTTCTTT
NA	TRBV7-8	TRBJ2-5	NA	CASSLVGGETQYF	TGTGCCAGCAGCTTAGTCGGGGGAGAGACCCAGTACTTC
NA	TRBV28	TRBJ2-1	NA	CASSLGLAISYNEQFF	TGTGCCAGCAGTTTAGGGCTAGCTATCTCCTACAATGAGCAGTTCTTC
NA	TRBV6-5	TRBJ2-2	NA	CASSSMGLYTGELFF	TGTGCCAGCAGTTCGATGGGTCTTTACACCGGGGAGCTGTTTTTT
NA	TRBV15	TRBJ1-6	TRBD1	CATSSDTQGDYLNSPLHF	TGTGCCACCAGCTCGGATACACAGGGGGATTACCTAAATTCACCCCTCCACTTT
NA	TRBV7-7	TRBJ2-5	NA	CASSPRWRETQYF	TGTGCCAGCAGCCCGAGGTGGCGAGAGACCCAGTACTTC
NA	TRBV28	TRBJ2-1	NA	CASKGLNEQFF	TGTGCCAGCAAGGGGCTAAATGAGCAGTTCTTC
NA	TRBV19	TRBJ1-1	TRBD1	CASSIGTGSTEAFF	TGTGCCAGTAGTATCGGGACAGGCAGCACTGAAGCTTTCTTT
NA	TRBV5-6	TRBJ1-1	NA	CASSLDAEMNTEAFF	TGTGCCAGCAGCTTGGATGCAGAGATGAACACTGAAGCTTTCTTT
NA	TRBV4-3	TRBJ2-7	TRBD2	CASSQDPSGSLLYEQYF	TGCGCCAGCAGCCAAGACCCTAGCGGGAGCCTTCTCTACGAGCAGTACTTC
NA	TRBV27	TRBJ2-7	TRBD2	CASSFSIAGGPYEQYF	TGTGCCAGCAGTTTCAGCATAGCGGGGGGGCCCTACGAGCAGTACTTC
few	TRBV15	TRBJ2-3	NA	CATSRDGLSGPTDTQYF	TGTGCCACCAGCAGAGATGGACTGAGTGGTCCCACAGATACGCAGTATTTT
NA	TRBV7-2	TRBJ2-7	NA	CASSLYGAGYEQYF	TGTGCCAGCAGCTTATACGGGGCAGGCTACGAGCAGTACTTC
NA	TRBV4-3	TRBJ2-1	TRBD2	CASSPTSGRNEQFF	TGCGCCAGCAGCCCGACTAGCGGGAGGAATGAGCAGTTCTTC
few	TRBV12-5	TRBJ1-6	NA	CASGLWTENSPLHF	TGTGCTAGTGGTCTGTGGACGGAGAATTCACCCCTCCACTTT
NA	TRBV6-5	TRBJ2-5	NA	CASSYPPTQYF	TGTGCCAGCAGTTACCCCCCTACCCAGTACTTC
NA	TRBV7-9	TRBJ1-3	NA	CASSLDGWGLARNTIYF	TGTGCCAGCAGCTTAGATGGGTGGGGACTCGCTCGAAACACCATATATTTT
NA	TRBV11-2	TRBJ2-7	TRBD1	CASSLEGQGAYEQYF	TGTGCCAGCAGCTTAGAGGGACAGGGGGCCTACGAGCAGTACTTC
NA	TRBV9	TRBJ1-1	TRBD1	CASSPGTGILLNTEAFF	TGTGCCAGCAGCCCCGGGACAGGGATCTTACTCAACACTGAAGCTTTCTTT
NA	TRBV2	TRBJ2-6	NA	CASSTGVSGANVLTF	TGTGCCAGCAGTACGGGGGTCTCTGGGGCCAACGTCCTGACTTTC
NA	TRBV6-5	TRBJ2-7	NA	CASSYSKSGSSYEQYF	TGTGCCAGCAGTTACTCGAAATCGGGCAGCTCCTACGAGCAGTACTTC
NA	TRBV30	TRBJ1-1	NA	CAWAGVGITEAFF	TGTGCCTGGGCGGGGGTAGGGATCACTGAAGCTTTCTTT
once	TRBV4-1	TRBJ1-5	NA	CASSQRAWGAGRSGSNQPQHF	TGCGCCAGCAGCCAACGCGCCTGGGGGGCAGGGAGATCTGGGAGCAATCAGCCCCAGCATTTT
NA	TRBV15	TRBJ1-5	NA	CATSLAPRDIYSNQPQHF	TGTGCCACCAGCCTTGCTCCAAGGGACATTTATAGCAATCAGCCCCAGCATTTT
NA	TRBV5-4	TRBJ1-2	NA	CASTSWGGGYGYTF	TGTGCCAGCACCTCCTGGGGAGGGGGCTATGGCTACACCTTC
once	TRBV28	TRBJ2-7	TRBD1	CASRHWDRLAYEQYF	TGTGCCAGCAGGCATTGGGACAGGCTAGCCTACGAGCAGTACTTC
NA	TRBV27	TRBJ1-1	NA	CASRDDIRAEAFF	TGTGCCAGCAGAGACGACATACGGGCTGAAGCTTTCTTT
once	TRBV13	TRBJ2-7	TRBD1	CASSSGPGQGYEQYF	TGTGCCAGCAGCTCCGGACCGGGACAGGGCTACGAGCAGTACTTC
NA	TRBV5-4	TRBJ1-5	TRBD1	CASSPGTGGNQPQHF	TGTGCCAGCAGCCCGGGGACAGGGGGAAATCAGCCCCAGCATTTT